Each of the 3 T cell receptor beta chains below was sequenced from the same sample in a study of T cell repertoires in cytomegalovirus infection. One entry per CDR3 protein results from TCRdb running MiXCR on the reads. Among around 180,000 distinct CDR3 sequences, about 20% were seen once, and the ten largest hold around 3.2%. Sequencing was carried out using PBMCs. These receptors were obtained from a human donor in good health (CMV status not recorded). Some clones in this sample may be carry-over from other donors' samples.

The V call is TRBV29-1, the J call TRBJ1-1; no clear D gene. Germline CDR1 reads SQVTM; CDR2 reads ANQGSEA. V was trimmed by 7 bases and J by 0 bases, leaving 21 bases between them. The CDR3 is 16 residues long. The CDR3 region is CSAERAGGRMNTEAFF. CDR3 nucleotide sequence: TGCAGCGCCGAAAGGGCCGGCGGTAGAATGAACACTGAAGCTTTCTTT.

V and J are TRBV5-6 and TRBJ2-6; D gene uncertain. There are 14 residues in the CDR3. Trimming took off 3 bases at V and 0 bases at J, with 4 bases between the two ends. CDR1 is SGHDT, CDR2 YYEEEE, per germline. The CDR3 bases are TGTGCCAGCAGCTCTTCCTCTGGGGCCAACGTCCTGACTTTC. Translated: CASSSSSGANVLTF.

Ten or more counts support this clonotype. CDR3 sequence: CASSDRQTTDTQYF. The CDR3 DNA is TGTGCCAGCAGTGACCGACAGACCACAGATACGCAGTATTTT. The chain carries TRBV6-1 and TRBJ2-3; possibly TRBD1 for D (5 bases). CDR3 length: 14 residues. Trimming pared 3 bases from V and 2 bases from J, leaving 9 bases between. Germline V gives CDR1 MNHNS, CDR2 SASEGT.